Reported below is one T cell receptor beta chain. Antigen specificity is unknown. TCRdb reprocessed the RT-PCR reads via MiXCR and lists one record per CDR3 protein. This sample carries a few hundred thousand distinct CDR3 sequences, around a fifth of them seen once, and the ten largest clones take more than 8.5%. This sample was included in a study of response to subunit inactivated influenza vaccine. Findings and limits, study-wide: That few new T cells are recruited by each seasonal influenza vaccination was the authors' suggestion.

The CDR3 totals 16 residues. The trim removed 3 bases at V and 2 bases at J, leaving 4 bases unmatched. Germline assignment: CDR1 DFQATT and CDR2 SNEGSKA (reference sequence). The chain joins TRBV20-1 to TRBJ2-3; 14 bases are shared with TRBD2. This clonotype was sampled from a man between 50 and 69 years old who received an inactivated influenza vaccine. Source: PBMCs from blood, taken approximately 22 months after vaccination. CDR3: CSASRTSGRTTDTQYF. Here the CDR3 DNA reads TGCAGTGCTAGCCGGACTAGCGGGAGGACCACAGATACGCAGTATTTT.